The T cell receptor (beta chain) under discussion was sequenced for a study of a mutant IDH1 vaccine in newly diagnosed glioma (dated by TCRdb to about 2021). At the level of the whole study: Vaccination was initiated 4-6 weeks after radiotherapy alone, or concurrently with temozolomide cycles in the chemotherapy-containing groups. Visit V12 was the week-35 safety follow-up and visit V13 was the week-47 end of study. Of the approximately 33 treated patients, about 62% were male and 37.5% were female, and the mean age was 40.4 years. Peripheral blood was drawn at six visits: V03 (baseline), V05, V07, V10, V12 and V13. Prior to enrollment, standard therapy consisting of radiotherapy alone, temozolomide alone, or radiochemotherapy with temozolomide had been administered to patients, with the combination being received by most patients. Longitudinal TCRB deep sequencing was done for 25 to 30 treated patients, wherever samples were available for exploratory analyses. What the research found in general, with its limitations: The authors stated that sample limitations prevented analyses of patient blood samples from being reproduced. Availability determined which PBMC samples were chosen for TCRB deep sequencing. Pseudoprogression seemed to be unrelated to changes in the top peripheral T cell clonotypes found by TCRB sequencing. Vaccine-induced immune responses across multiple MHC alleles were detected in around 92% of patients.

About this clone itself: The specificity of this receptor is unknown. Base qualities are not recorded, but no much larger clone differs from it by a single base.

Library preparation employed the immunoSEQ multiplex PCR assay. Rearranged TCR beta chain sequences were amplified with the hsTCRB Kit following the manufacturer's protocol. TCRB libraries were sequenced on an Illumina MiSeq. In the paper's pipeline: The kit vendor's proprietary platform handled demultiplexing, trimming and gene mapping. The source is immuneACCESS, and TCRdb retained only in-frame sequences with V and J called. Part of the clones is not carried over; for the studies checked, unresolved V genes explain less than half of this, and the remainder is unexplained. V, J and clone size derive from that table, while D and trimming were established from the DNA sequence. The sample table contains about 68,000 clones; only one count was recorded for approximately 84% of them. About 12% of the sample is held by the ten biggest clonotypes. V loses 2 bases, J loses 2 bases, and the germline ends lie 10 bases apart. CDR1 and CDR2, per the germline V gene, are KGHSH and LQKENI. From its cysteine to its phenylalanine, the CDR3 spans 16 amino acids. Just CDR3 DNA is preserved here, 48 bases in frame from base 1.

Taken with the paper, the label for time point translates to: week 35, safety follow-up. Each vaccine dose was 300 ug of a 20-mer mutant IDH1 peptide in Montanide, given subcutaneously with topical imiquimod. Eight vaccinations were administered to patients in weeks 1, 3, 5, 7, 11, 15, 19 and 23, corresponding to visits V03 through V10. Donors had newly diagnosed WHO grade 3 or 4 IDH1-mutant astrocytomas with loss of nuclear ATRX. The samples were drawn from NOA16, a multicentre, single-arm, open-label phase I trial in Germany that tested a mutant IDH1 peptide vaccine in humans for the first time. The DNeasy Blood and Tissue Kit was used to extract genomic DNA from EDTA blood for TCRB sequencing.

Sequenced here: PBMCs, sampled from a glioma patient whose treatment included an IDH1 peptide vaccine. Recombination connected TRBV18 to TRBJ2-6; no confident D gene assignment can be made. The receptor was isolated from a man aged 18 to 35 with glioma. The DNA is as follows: TGTGCCAGCTCACCAGCGGTCATCCCTGGGGCCAACGTCCTGACTTTC. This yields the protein CASSPAVIPGANVLTF.